These T cell receptor beta chains were read from a single sample in a study of blood T cell repertoires in COVID-19. Using immunoSEQ multiplex PCR, the repertoire was profiled, and TCRdb retains in-frame clones only, with some absent. The table records 180,000 or so clones, about 80% of them present only once. The sample was peripheral blood. The receptor source for this set is a human donor with acute or convalescent COVID-19. The donor label of this sample is uncertain. CDR3s leave out the opening cysteine and the closing phenylalanine or tryptophan. The size field is filled for only some rows; it gives once, few, many or a size class.

>TRBJ2-7|-|TRBV6-6
ASSLGDDVSYEQY
>TRBJ1-2|-|TRBV7-9
ASSYSQGFGYT
>TRBJ1-5|-|TRBV25-1
ASSTQGGNQPQH
>TRBJ2-1|-|TRBV7-2
ASSPNGGGLQF
>TRBJ2-3|-|TRBV11-3
ASSSRSWADTQY
>TRBJ2-3|-|TRBV5-1
ASSWTSGRDTQY
>TRBJ2-7|-|TRBV14
ASSPSSVSYEQY
>TRBJ2-1|-|TRBV27
ASSLSGGSRYNEQF
>TRBJ2-2|-|TRBV19
ASHQVANTGELF
>TRBJ1-2|-|TRBV5-1
ASSSISPGYGYT
>TRBJ1-1|-|TRBV3-1/TRBV3-2
ASSLTDRDSEAF
>TRBJ2-5|-|TRBV25-1
ASSEYRQGGETQY
>TRBJ1-4|once|TRBV4-1
ASSHQQGDNEKLF
>TRBJ2-7|-|TRBV2
ASSELAGTEQY
>TRBJ2-7|-|TRBV5-6
ASSLGGTSGPYEQY
>TRBJ2-3|-|TRBV28
ASVPGLAIFSTDTQY
>TRBJ1-2|-|TRBV5-4
ASSLDRGAGYT
>TRBJ1-3|-|TRBV30
AWCTMTGNTIY
>TRBJ2-3|-|TRBV6-2/TRBV6-3
ASSYRLAGADTQY
>TRBJ1-6|-|TRBV6-5
ASTRRVNNSPLH
>TRBJ1-2|-|TRBV6-5
ASRDINYGYT
>TRBJ2-1|-|TRBV5-1
ASSVLGQAVGEQF
>TRBJ2-6|-|TRBV5-1
ASSLGTPKSSGANVLT
>TRBJ1-5|-|TRBV5-6
ASSRGIQGSGQPQH
>TRBJ2-7|-|TRBV2
ASSERLRDRANEQY
>TRBJ2-2|-|TRBV2
ASRGGGASETGELF
>TRBJ1-5|-|TRBV12-3/TRBV12-4
ASGGPEPQH
>TRBJ2-7|-|TRBV30
AWSRGQGRGEQY
>TRBJ2-5|-|TRBV21-1
ASRLAGEETQY
>TRBJ1-1|-|TRBV6-1
ASSEAQTVMNTEAF
>TRBJ2-7|-|TRBV12-5
ASSNRGIHEQY
>TRBJ2-3|-|TRBV19
ASSIQGRGPGDTQY
>TRBJ2-1|-|TRBV4-2
ASSNPTSVTYNEQF
>TRBJ2-2|once|TRBV9
ASSVTQRVSGGYTGELF
>TRBJ2-7|-|TRBV19
ASSISGPSYEQY
>TRBJ2-5|many|TRBV28
ASRIAGAETQY
>TRBJ1-2|-|TRBV28
ASSLRTNYGYT
>TRBJ2-1|once|TRBV5-1
ASSLSGTSGGNEQF
>TRBJ1-1|-|TRBV20-1
RPEGGTEAF
>TRBJ1-2|once|TRBV30
AWSKDRGRSYT
>TRBJ1-1|-|TRBV29-1
SVTGQGPNTEAF
>TRBJ1-1|-|TRBV6-5
ASSYGGRVAEAF
>TRBJ1-2|-|TRBV2
ASRSLYAANYGYT
>TRBJ1-5|few|TRBV19
ASSTTLRGNQPQH
>TRBJ2-7|-|TRBV11-2
ASTRGSGRVSYEQY
>TRBJ2-7|-|TRBV5-1
ASKDKYEQY
>TRBJ2-3|-|TRBV27
ATKKMGGGPDTQY